This is a list of T cell receptor beta chains from one sample in a study of shared clonotypes between healthy human individuals. TCRdb's copy holds only in-frame clones and misses some; the assay was immunoSEQ multiplex PCR. Here the sample spans about a million clones, roughly 80% being singletons. Sequences were obtained from memory CD4+ T cells from PBMCs. The receptor source for this set is a young man in good health. Some clones in this sample may be carry-over from other donors' samples. Both conserved end residues are part of each CDR3. Fields, in order: D gene, clone size, V gene, J gene, CDR3 protein, CDR3 DNA. The D gene is left open where the match is weak. Clone size is stated in some rows and not others, as once, few, many or a class when expanded.

-	-	TRBV29-1	TRBJ1-2	CIAGGDYGYTF	TGCATCGCGGGGGGCGACTATGGCTACACCTTC
-	-	TRBV7-2	TRBJ2-5	CASSLAGVVETQYF	TGTGCCAGCAGTCTTGCTGGGGTAGTAGAGACCCAGTACTTC
-	-	TRBV30	TRBJ1-2	CAWSVSVSGYTF	TGTGCCTGGAGTGTATCCGTATCGGGCTACACCTTC
-	-	TRBV19	TRBJ2-3	CASSIAGADTQYF	TGTGCCAGTAGTATAGCGGGGGCAGATACGCAGTATTTT
-	few	TRBV28	TRBJ2-7	CASSTPGLSYEQYF	TGTGCCAGCAGCACCCCGGGACTTTCCTACGAGCAGTACTTC
TRBD1	-	TRBV9	TRBJ1-3	CASSVAPTGDGNTIYF	TGTGCCAGCAGCGTAGCTCCAACAGGGGATGGAAACACCATATATTTT
-	few	TRBV5-1	TRBJ1-1	CASSLGGANTEAFF	TGCGCCAGCAGCTTGGGCGGAGCGAACACTGAAGCTTTCTTT
-	-	TRBV11-3	TRBJ2-7	CASSLAGGGEQYF	TGTGCCAGCAGCTTAGCAGGGGGGGGCGAGCAGTACTTC
-	once	TRBV2	TRBJ2-5	CASSFGGGVGTQYF	TGTGCCAGCAGTTTCGGAGGGGGCGTTGGGACCCAGTACTTC
-	-	TRBV6-1	TRBJ2-5	CASSEGWSGETQYF	TGTGCCAGCAGTGAGGGGTGGTCGGGGGAGACCCAGTACTTC
-	-	TRBV19	TRBJ1-5	CASTPSSLHGGRQPQHF	TGTGCCAGTACCCCCTCCTCTCTTCACGGGGGACGACAGCCCCAGCATTTT
-	-	TRBV30	TRBJ1-5	CAWNSRVDQPQHF	TGTGCCTGGAATTCCCGAGTTGATCAGCCCCAGCATTTT
TRBD2	-	TRBV5-1	TRBJ2-1	CASSMISGNSNEQFF	TGCGCCAGCAGCATGATTAGCGGGAATTCCAATGAGCAGTTCTTC
-	-	TRBV6-5	TRBJ1-1	CASSYSGALNTEAFF	TGTGCCAGCAGTTACAGCGGGGCTTTGAACACTGAAGCTTTCTTT
-	-	TRBV4-1	TRBJ2-1	CASSPYREPYNEQFF	TGCGCCAGCAGCCCATACCGCGAACCCTACAATGAGCAGTTCTTC
-	-	TRBV28	TRBJ1-2	CASSTQTDNYGYTF	TGTGCCAGCAGTACCCAGACTGATAACTATGGCTACACCTTC
TRBD1	-	TRBV5-4	TRBJ1-6	CASSRDRDNSPLHF	TGTGCCAGCAGCCGGGACAGGGACAATTCACCCCTCCACTTT
-	-	TRBV28	TRBJ1-5	CASINSGNQPQHF	TGTGCCAGCATCAATTCGGGGAATCAGCCCCAGCATTTT
-	-	TRBV6-6	TRBJ2-7	CASAPSGGEQYF	TGTGCCAGCGCCCCGAGTGGGGGAGAGCAGTACTTC
-	-	TRBV7-2	TRBJ1-2	CASSLEGSSYGYTF	TGTGCCAGCAGCTTAGAGGGCAGCTCCTATGGCTACACCTTC
TRBD2	-	TRBV27	TRBJ2-5	CASSLGLDGAQYF	TGTGCCAGCAGTTTAGGACTAGATGGAGCCCAGTACTTC
TRBD1	-	TRBV6-1	TRBJ1-2	CASSEALEGAGYTF	TGTGCCAGCAGTGAAGCGCTCGAGGGGGCCGGCTACACCTTC
TRBD2	-	TRBV5-1	TRBJ2-7	CASSLAVSGITVNEQYF	TGCGCCAGCAGCTTGGCGGTCAGCGGGATCACAGTTAACGAGCAGTACTTC
-	-	TRBV28	TRBJ1-6	CASSFQGVNSPLHF	TGTGCCAGCAGTTTTCAAGGTGTCAATTCACCCCTCCACTTT
-	-	TRBV27	TRBJ2-6	CASSGASIGANVLTF	TGTGCCAGCAGTGGGGCATCAATTGGGGCCAACGTCCTGACTTTC
-	-	TRBV7-2	TRBJ2-5	CASSFDSIGTQYF	TGTGCCAGCAGCTTTGACAGTATTGGGACCCAGTACTTC
-	-	TRBV2	TRBJ2-7	CASSDSSLLGEQYF	TGTGCCAGCTCGGACAGCTCCCTCCTCGGGGAGCAGTACTTC
-	-	TRBV21-1	TRBJ2-5	CASSFWGFTWETQYF	TGTGCCAGCAGCTTTTGGGGTTTTACATGGGAGACCCAGTACTTC
TRBD1	-	TRBV4-1	TRBJ2-3	CASSQDQPRDSYTDTQYF	TGCGCCAGCAGCCAAGATCAGCCCCGGGACAGCTACACAGATACGCAGTATTTT
-	-	TRBV4-2	TRBJ2-3	CASSPKPRGAAISTDTQYF	TGTGCCAGCAGCCCTAAACCACGGGGGGCTGCTATTAGCACAGATACGCAGTATTTT
-	-	TRBV11-2	TRBJ1-5	CATAPEPNQPQHF	TGTGCCACAGCCCCTGAGCCCAATCAGCCCCAGCATTTT
-	many	TRBV11-2	TRBJ2-7	CASSLSGRGLYEQYF	TGTGCCAGCAGTTTAAGCGGTCGAGGACTCTACGAGCAGTACTTC
TRBD1	-	TRBV28	TRBJ2-1	CASRSDRGSYNEQFF	TGTGCCAGCAGATCGGACAGGGGGTCCTACAATGAGCAGTTCTTC
TRBD2	once	TRBV19	TRBJ2-2	CASSAGTSGRRATGELFF	TGTGCCAGTAGTGCCGGGACTAGCGGGAGAAGGGCCACCGGGGAGCTGTTTTTT
TRBD2	-	TRBV6-6	TRBJ2-1	CASSYIAGGLEQFF	TGTGCCAGCAGTTATATAGCGGGAGGTCTCGAGCAGTTCTTC
-	-	TRBV11-3	TRBJ2-3	CASSSGGTSTDTQYF	TGTGCCAGCAGCTCAGGGGGGACTAGCACAGATACGCAGTATTTT
TRBD2	-	TRBV27	TRBJ2-2	CASRSGSLSFGELFF	TGTGCCAGCAGAAGCGGGAGTTTATCCTTCGGGGAGCTGTTTTTT